This is a list of T cell receptor beta chains from one sample in a study of patients with pleural tuberculosis. Using its own MiXCR run on the reads, TCRdb lists one record per CDR3 protein. In the table there are under 30,000 distinct CDR3 sequences, about 20% of which are singletons. The sample taken for sequencing was peripheral blood. These receptors were obtained from a human donor with pleural tuberculosis. CDR3s include the opening cysteine and the closing phenylalanine or tryptophan. D genes are given only for firm matches. Clone size is shown for a subset of rows, as once, few, many or a class of expanded clone.

>TRBJ1-1|medium-sized|.|TRBV6-2/TRBV6-3
CASGRMGVWTEAFF
TGTGCCAGCGGTCGGATGGGGGTTTGGACTGAAGCTTTCTTT
>TRBJ1-5|medium-sized|TRBD1|TRBV20-1
CSASSGTDSNQPQHF
TGCAGTGCTAGTTCGGGGACAGATAGCAATCAGCCCCAGCATTTT
>TRBJ1-2|many|.|TRBV7-9
CASSLGPLDGYTF
TGTGCCAGCAGCTTAGGGCCCCTGGATGGCTACACCTTC
>TRBJ1-1|.|.|TRBV7-2
CASSSASGPMNTEAFF
TGTGCCAGCAGCTCAGCCAGCGGGCCCATGAACACTGAAGCTTTCTTT
>TRBJ2-1|many|TRBD2|TRBV6-1
CASSFTSGRRMNEQFF
TGTGCCAGCAGCTTCACTAGCGGGAGAAGGATGAATGAGCAGTTCTTC
>TRBJ2-3|many|TRBD2|TRBV18
CASSPTSGNTQYF
TGTGCCAGCTCGCCGACTAGCGGGAATACGCAGTATTTT
>TRBJ1-3|many|.|TRBV14
CASSQGQVSGGTIYF
TGTGCCAGCAGCCAAGGACAGGTCTCTGGAGGCACCATATATTTT
>TRBJ2-3|medium-sized|.|TRBV6-1
CASSPRRTDTQYF
TGTGCCAGCAGCCCCCGACGCACAGATACGCAGTATTTT
>TRBJ1-4|many|.|TRBV25-1
CASSGTDNEKLFF
TGTGCCAGCAGTGGGACTGATAATGAAAAACTGTTTTTT
>TRBJ1-1|many|.|TRBV4-1
CASSQDLEAFF
TGCGCCAGCAGCCAGGACCTTGAAGCTTTCTTT
>TRBJ1-1|medium-sized|.|TRBV25-1
CASSESGPEAFF
TGTGCCAGCAGTGAATCTGGCCCTGAAGCTTTCTTT
>TRBJ2-7|many|.|TRBV6-1
CASTKDGSSYEQYF
TGTGCCAGCACCAAGGACGGGAGCTCCTACGAGCAGTACTTC
>TRBJ1-1|many|.|TRBV11-2
CASSTIWGTEAFF
TGTGCCAGCAGCACAATCTGGGGAACTGAAGCTTTCTTT
>TRBJ1-6|.|TRBD1|TRBV5-5
CASSTPGRGQGNSPLHF
TGTGCCAGCAGTACCCCGGGACGGGGACAGGGGAATTCACCCCTCCACTTT
>TRBJ2-1|.|.|TRBV6-5
CASSYGSSYNEQFF
TGTGCCAGCAGTTACGGGAGCTCCTACAATGAGCAGTTCTTC
>TRBJ2-7|few|.|TRBV3-1
CASSQGSYEQYF
TGTGCCAGCAGCCAAGGATCGTACGAGCAGTACTTC
>TRBJ1-1|many|.|TRBV2
CASSEAPGKLSLAFF
TGTGCCAGCAGTGAAGCGCCAGGGAAGCTGTCCTTAGCTTTCTTT
>TRBJ2-7|many|TRBD1|TRBV12-3/TRBV12-4
CASSLGQSYEQYF
TGTGCCAGCAGTCTGGGACAGAGCTACGAGCAGTACTTC
>TRBJ2-5|.|.|TRBV27
CASRKSGTSPMAQYF
TGTGCCAGCAGAAAATCGGGGACCTCCCCAATGGCCCAGTACTTC
>TRBJ2-3|.|TRBD1|TRBV7-9
CASSLAGQGTDTQYF
TGTGCCAGCAGCTTGGCGGGACAGGGGACAGATACGCAGTATTTT
>TRBJ1-5|.|.|TRBV6-6
CASSWQIAGGQDTQHF
TGTGCCAGCAGTTGGCAAATAGCGGGAGGGCAAGATACGCAGCATTTT
>TRBJ1-2|.|.|TRBV2
CASSDRRVYSYTF
TGTGCCAGCAGTGATAGGCGGGTCTACAGCTACACCTTC